Given below is one T cell receptor beta chain in context. This sample was taken from a study of blood T cell repertoires in COVID-19. Clones were sequenced by immunoSEQ multiplex PCR, and TCRdb holds only the in-frame ones, with some missing. The sample lists some 180,000 clones, around 79% occurring once. Germline V gene lookup returns CDR1 LNHDA and CDR2 SQIVND (reference sequence). Losses at the gene ends were 1 base for V and 2 bases for J; bases not matched to a gene: 4. The CDR3 is made up of 16 amino acids. The source material was peripheral blood. The gene calls are TRBV19 and TRBJ2-3; 9 bases line up with TRBD2. The clonotype originates from a man in his fifties who had recovered from COVID-19. The chain's CDR3 is CASSIALAGSTDTQYF. In DNA form, the CDR3 reads TGTGCCAGTAGTATAGCCCTAGCGGGGTCCACAGATACGCAGTATTTT.